The 21 T cell receptor beta chains presented below share a single source sample, sequenced in a study of metastatic and nonmetastatic thyroid tumors. Each patient came to thyroid surgery without any prior treatment (of any kind). From the PCR reads, TCRdb re-called clones with MiXCR. Counted here are over 45,000 clones, about 22% occurring once; the ten biggest clones make up 3.4%. Material for sequencing was blood. The receptors come from a male donor with papillary thyroid cancer or a benign thyroid nodule (not recorded which). Some clones in this sample may be carry-over from other donors' samples.

This clone was picked up many times. CDR3 DNA: TGCAGTGCTAGAGTTACTCGGACGGCCACCGGGGAGCTGTTTTTT. This codes for CSARVTRTATGELFF. The rearrangement joins TRBV20-1 to TRBJ2-2; D remains ambiguous. CDR1 and CDR2 from the germline V gene are DFQATT and SNEGSKA (reference sequence). V was trimmed by 1 base and J by 4 bases, leaving 13 bases between them. This CDR3 region has 15 residues.

This clone was counted ten times or more. The rearrangement joins TRBV5-4 to TRBJ2-7; 8 nucleotides line up with TRBD1. CDR1 and CDR2 (germline): SGHNT, YYREEE (reference sequence). V dropped 3 bases and J dropped 3; count of bases not matched to a gene: 5. This CDR3 is 14 amino acids long. For the CDR3, the DNA is TGTGCCAGCAGCTCGGACAGGGTCGTCTACGAGCAGTACTTC. Protein sequence: CASSSDRVVYEQYF.

This clone showed up many times. The V gene is TRBV10-3, the J gene TRBJ2-7, with TRBD1 matching 8 bases. V trimming: 6 bases; J trimming: 6 bases; junction bases outside the gene matches: 13. Per the germline V gene, CDR1 is ENHRY and CDR2 is SYGVKD. The CDR3 runs to 15 residues. The CDR3 DNA reads TGTGCCATCAGCACTCCACAGGGGGGTCATTCCGAGCAGTACTTC. Encoded protein: CAISTPQGGHSEQYF.

This clone was picked up one time. This chain's CDR3 is CASSLAGGGHEQYF. DNA of the CDR3: TGTGCCAGCAGCCTAGCGGGAGGAGGTCACGAGCAGTACTTC. This chain joins TRBV11-2 and TRBJ2-7, with 11 bases that match TRBD2. Germline lookup yields CDR1 SGHAT and CDR2 FQNNGV. CDR3 length equals 14 residues. After removal of 5 bases from V and 5 bases from J, the junction contained 5 bases not matched to a gene.

The rearrangement uses TRBV7-2 and TRBJ2-1; unclear D gene. This CDR3 comprises 14 residues. The germline CDR1 and CDR2 sequences are SGHTA and FQGNSA. With 0 bases removed from V and 7 bases from J, the gap between germline ends came to 10 bases. The DNA of the CDR3 is TGTGCCAGCAGCTTAGCGGCCTTTAGTAATGAGCAGTTCTTC. Residues: CASSLAAFSNEQFF.

This clone showed up many times. The gene calls are TRBV5-1 and TRBJ2-6; D is ambiguous. Germline loops: CDR1 SGHRS, CDR2 YFSETQ. The CDR3 contains 16 residues. Trimming cost V 0 bases and J 0 bases, with 7 bases left between them. The CDR3 coding sequence is TGCGCCAGCAGCTTGGACGCTTTCTCTGGGGCCAACGTCCTGACTTTC. Translation: CASSLDAFSGANVLTF.

This clone is medium-sized by share. The chain couples TRBV2 to TRBJ2-7; maybe TRBD1 (5 bases). Per the germline V gene, CDR1 is SNHLY and CDR2 is FYNNEI. Trimming stripped 6 bases from V and 1 base from J, with 10 bases between. This CDR3 is 13 amino acids long. This CDR3 reads CASRATGSYEQYF. CDR3 nucleotides: TGTGCCAGCAGGGCTACAGGTTCCTACGAGCAGTACTTC.

This clone was detected ten times or more. The J gene is TRBJ1-5, the V gene TRBV20-1; D not certain. The CDR3 is made up of 13 amino acids. Trimming removed 1 base at V and 5 bases at J, with 9 bases between. CDR1 and CDR2 (germline): DFQATT, SNEGSKA (reference sequence). The CDR3 loop reads CSARVAADQPQHF. DNA for the CDR3: TGCAGTGCTAGAGTGGCCGCGGATCAGCCCCAGCATTTT.

The V and J genes are TRBV19 and TRBJ1-1; D is perhaps TRBD1 (5 bases). The ends were cut back, 4 bases at V and 5 bases at J, with 17 bases in the middle. The CDR3 totals 15 residues. Germline CDR1 reads LNHDA; CDR2 reads SQIVND (reference sequence). The CDR3, as DNA: TGTGCCAGTAGTAGGACTGCAGGGTCTGGGACTGAAGCTTTCTTT. The encoded protein is CASSRTAGSGTEAFF.

At least ten counts were recorded for this clone. The chain uses TRBV5-1 and TRBJ1-1, with 9 bases aligning to TRBD1. The V gene end was trimmed by 4 bases and the J gene end by 8 bases; junction bases not matched to a gene: 9. In germline, CDR1 is SGHRS, CDR2 YFSETQ. CDR3 length: 14 residues. The CDR3 nucleotides read TGCGCCAGCAGCCAGGACAGGGGCCCCCGGGAAGCTTTCTTT. Protein: CASSQDRGPREAFF. The full variable domain, rest sourced from reference TRBV5-1 and TRBJ1-1, is KAGVTQTPRYLIKTRGQQVTLSCSPISGHRSVSWYQQTPGQGLQFLFEYFSETQRNKGNFPGRFSGRQFSNSRSEMNVSTLELGDSALYLCASSQDRGPREAFFGQGTRLTVV.

This clone has at least ten counts. The chain links TRBV29-1 to TRBJ2-1, with D perhaps matching TRBD1 or TRBD2 (5 bases each). The CDR3 has 14 amino acids. Germline CDR1 SQVTM, CDR2 ANQGSEA. V lost 7 bases and J 7 bases, leaving 20 bases between the germline ends. The CDR3 nucleotides read TGCAGCGCCCTGACGAGCGTCGAGGGGAATGAGCAGTTCTTC. It yields the protein CSALTSVEGNEQFF.

The chain couples TRBV20-1 to TRBJ2-7; maybe TRBD1 (7 bases). The CDR3 extends over 12 amino acids. Germline lookup yields CDR1 DFQATT and CDR2 SNEGSKA (reference sequence). V gave up 3 bases and J gave up 9 bases, with 15 bases separating them. The CDR3 region is CSASPAGGGQYF. As DNA, the CDR3 is TGCAGTGCTAGTCCGGCAGGGGGAGGGCAGTACTTC.

Only a few counts were recorded for this clone. This sequence joins TRBV12-3 or TRBV12-4 and TRBJ2-3; 9 nucleotides match TRBD1. The CDR3 has 14 residues. V was pared by 6 bases and J by 0 bases, with 1 base of the junction left unmatched. CDR3 coding DNA: TGTGCCAGCAGGGGGACAGGGAGCACAGATACGCAGTATTTT. Protein sequence: CASRGTGSTDTQYF.

With respect to this clone: A much larger clone is a single base away; this may be a read error. The V and J genes are TRBV4-2 and TRBJ2-7, with TRBD2 identical over 13 bases. Germline lookup yields CDR1 LGHNA and CDR2 YNFKEQ. The CDR3 contains 19 residues. Trimming cost V 4 bases and J 3 bases; bases outside gene matches: 15. The CDR3 is CASSPRTSGSSGIFYEQYF. CDR3 nucleotides: TGTGCCAGCAGCCCAAGGACTAGCGGGAGCTCAGGTATTTTCTACGAGCAGTACTTC.

The CDR3 DNA sequence: TGTGCCAGCAGTTACTCGCCGGGAGCGATGAACAATGAGCAGTTCTTC. It encodes CASSYSPGAMNNEQFF. The rearrangement links TRBV6-5 to TRBJ2-1, with D possibly TRBD2 on 6 matching bases. The length of the CDR3 is 16 residues. CDR1 is MNHEY, CDR2 SVGAGI, per germline. The germline V and J ends were trimmed by 0 bases and 5 bases, with 14 bases remaining between them.

This clone was observed at least ten times. The chain carries TRBV27 and TRBJ1-1; no definite D call. The CDR3 length is 13 residues. V lost 6 bases and J 0 bases, leaving 8 bases between the germline ends. Per germline, CDR1 MNHEY and CDR2 SMNVEV (reference sequence). The CDR3 region is CASRTDLNTEAFF. The CDR3 coding sequence is TGTGCCAGCAGAACAGATCTGAACACTGAAGCTTTCTTT.

This clone occurred a few times. This chain joins TRBV20-1 and TRBJ1-3; D ambiguous. Trimming stripped 3 bases from V and 3 bases from J, with 9 bases between. This CDR3 is built from 13 residues. Germline assignment: CDR1 DFQATT and CDR2 SNEGSKA (reference sequence). CDR3 residues: CSARPPIGNTIYF. The DNA of the CDR3 is TGCAGTGCTAGGCCACCAATTGGAAACACCATATATTTT.

This clone came up a few times. The rearrangement links TRBV28 to TRBJ1-2; perhaps TRBD1 as D (6 bases). Trimming shortened V by 7 bases and J by 5 bases, and 14 bases separated the two germline ends. Germline V lookup: CDR1 MDHEN, CDR2 SYDVKM. The length of the CDR3 is 13 residues. CDR3 nucleotide sequence: TGTGCCAGCACCATCATAGGGGGGTATGGCTACACCTTC. Its protein product is CASTIIGGYGYTF.

This clone was counted many times. The chain recombines TRBV11-2 with TRBJ2-2; 8 bases map to TRBD1. CDR3 length: 14 amino acids. Germline-derived CDR1 and CDR2 are SGHAT and FQNNGV. V shed 5 bases, J shed 5 bases, and the junction held 4 bases outside the gene matches. The CDR3 nucleotides are TGTGCCAGCAGCCGGGACAGGCCAACCGGGGAGCTGTTTTTT. This encodes CASSRDRPTGELFF.

Concerning this clone itself: A much larger clonotype is one base distant, so this may be a read error. The chain couples TRBV20-1 to TRBJ2-2; TRBD2 matches at 8 bases. Germline V gene lookup returns CDR1 DFQATT and CDR2 SNEGSKA (reference sequence). The CDR3 loop spans 13 amino acids. The CDR3 region has the DNA TGCAGTGCCCCAAGCGGGAGTACCGGGGAGCCGTTTTTT. Translation gives CSAPSGSTGEPFF.

This clone came up many times. Other DNA variants within this sample encode the same CDR3. V and J are TRBV27 and TRBJ1-5; D perhaps matches TRBD1 (5 bases). The CDR3 is made up of 15 amino acids. Germline V gene data show CDR1 as MNHEY and CDR2 as SMNVEV (reference sequence). The ends were cut back, 2 bases at V and 5 bases at J, with 13 bases in the middle. The CDR3 bases are TGTGCCAGCAGTTTAAGTGGGACCCCGGATCAGCCCCAGCATTTT. Its protein is CASSLSGTPDQPQHF.